This is a list of T cell receptor beta chains from one sample in a study of blood T cell repertoires in COVID-19. Data came from immunoSEQ multiplex PCR; TCRdb stores just in-frame clones and leaves some out. The sample includes just under 300,000 clones, around 84% of them seen just once. Sequencing was performed on peripheral blood. These receptors originate from a man aged 65 to 85 with acute or convalescent COVID-19. The CDR3 runs from the conserved cysteine through the conserved F or W. Fields, in order: D gene, CDR3 length, clone size, V gene, J gene, CDR3 protein, CDR3 DNA. The D gene is left open where the match is weak. Only part of the rows carry a size: once, few, many, or a class if the clone is expanded.

d_call: TRBD2
cdr3_length: 14
clone_size: once
v_call: TRBV28
j_call: TRBJ2-7
cdr3_aa: CASSFSSGAYEQYF
cdr3_nt: TGTGCCAGCAGTTTCTCTAGCGGCGCCTACGAGCAGTACTTC

d_call: -
cdr3_length: 11
clone_size: -
v_call: TRBV20-1
j_call: TRBJ1-2
cdr3_aa: CSARDGVGYTF
cdr3_nt: TGCAGTGCTAGAGACGGGGTCGGCTACACCTTC

d_call: TRBD1
cdr3_length: 13
clone_size: few
v_call: TRBV2
j_call: TRBJ1-4
cdr3_aa: CASSETGLEKLFF
cdr3_nt: TGTGCCAGCAGTGAGACAGGGCTTGAAAAACTGTTTTTT

d_call: TRBD1
cdr3_length: 17
clone_size: few
v_call: TRBV28
j_call: TRBJ1-5
cdr3_aa: CASSSSKGTDSNQPQHF
cdr3_nt: TGTGCCAGCAGTTCTTCAAAAGGGACAGATAGCAATCAGCCCCAGCATTTT

d_call: -
cdr3_length: 15
clone_size: -
v_call: TRBV18
j_call: TRBJ1-3
cdr3_aa: CASSSGTSSGNTIYF
cdr3_nt: TGTGCCAGCTCCTCGGGTACCAGCTCTGGAAACACCATATATTTT

d_call: -
cdr3_length: 14
clone_size: -
v_call: TRBV28
j_call: TRBJ2-7
cdr3_aa: CASIQVNRAGEQYF
cdr3_nt: TGTGCCAGCATCCAGGTGAACAGGGCGGGCGAGCAGTACTTC

d_call: -
cdr3_length: 15
clone_size: -
v_call: TRBV7-6
j_call: TRBJ2-1
cdr3_aa: CASSLERVPGNEQFF
cdr3_nt: TGTGCCAGCAGCTTAGAGAGGGTTCCAGGAAATGAGCAGTTCTTC

d_call: -
cdr3_length: 16
clone_size: once
v_call: TRBV4-3
j_call: TRBJ2-3
cdr3_aa: CASSHEWSRVKDTQYF
cdr3_nt: TGCGCCAGCAGCCATGAATGGTCCAGGGTGAAAGATACGCAGTATTTT

d_call: -
cdr3_length: 15
clone_size: -
v_call: TRBV11-2
j_call: TRBJ2-2
cdr3_aa: CASTQWDIDTGELFF
cdr3_nt: TGTGCCAGCACCCAGTGGGACATTGACACCGGGGAGCTGTTTTTT

d_call: -
cdr3_length: 14
clone_size: -
v_call: TRBV5-1
j_call: TRBJ1-5
cdr3_aa: CASSLGPGNQPQHF
cdr3_nt: TGCGCCAGCAGCTTGGGCCCAGGAAATCAGCCCCAGCATTTT

d_call: TRBD1
cdr3_length: 13
clone_size: -
v_call: TRBV6-5
j_call: TRBJ2-7
cdr3_aa: CASSTWDSYEQYF
cdr3_nt: TGTGCCAGCAGTACCTGGGACAGTTACGAGCAGTACTTC

d_call: TRBD2
cdr3_length: 15
clone_size: -
v_call: TRBV5-1
j_call: TRBJ2-5
cdr3_aa: CASSPGLGTQETQYF
cdr3_nt: TGCGCCAGCAGCCCGGGACTAGGGACCCAAGAGACCCAGTACTTC

d_call: TRBD2
cdr3_length: 13
clone_size: once
v_call: TRBV11-3
j_call: TRBJ2-4
cdr3_aa: CASSGGRENIQYF
cdr3_nt: TGTGCCAGCAGCGGGGGGAGGGAAAACATTCAGTACTTC

d_call: -
cdr3_length: 15
clone_size: -
v_call: TRBV14
j_call: TRBJ2-1
cdr3_aa: CASSPGLSPYNEQFF
cdr3_nt: TGTGCCAGCAGCCCAGGACTAAGCCCCTACAATGAGCAGTTCTTC

d_call: -
cdr3_length: 14
clone_size: -
v_call: TRBV28
j_call: TRBJ1-4
cdr3_aa: CASSFRSLIEKLFF
cdr3_nt: TGTGCCAGCAGTTTCCGAAGCTTAATTGAAAAACTGTTTTTT

d_call: -
cdr3_length: 20
clone_size: -
v_call: TRBV11-3
j_call: TRBJ2-3
cdr3_aa: CASSLDRANTQGLYCVGLYF
cdr3_nt: TGTGCCAGCAGCTTAGATAGGGCAAATACGCAGGGCCTTTATTGCGTCGGCCTCTATTTT

d_call: -
cdr3_length: 15
clone_size: -
v_call: TRBV9
j_call: TRBJ1-3
cdr3_aa: CASSQRGAPGNTIYF
cdr3_nt: TGTGCCAGCAGCCAGCGGGGGGCCCCTGGAAACACCATATATTTT

d_call: -
cdr3_length: 14
clone_size: -
v_call: TRBV3-1/TRBV3-2
j_call: TRBJ2-1
cdr3_aa: CASSQGTLRNEQFF
cdr3_nt: TGTGCCAGCAGCCAAGGGACTCTTCGAAATGAGCAGTTCTTC

d_call: -
cdr3_length: 14
clone_size: once
v_call: TRBV9
j_call: TRBJ1-4
cdr3_aa: CASSFSLGDEKLFF
cdr3_nt: TGTGCCAGCAGCTTCTCACTGGGAGATGAAAAACTGTTTTTT

d_call: -
cdr3_length: 14
clone_size: -
v_call: TRBV6-2/TRBV6-3
j_call: TRBJ2-7
cdr3_aa: CASSTPSLAYEQYF
cdr3_nt: TGTGCCAGCAGTACCCCCAGTCTGGCCTACGAGCAGTACTTC

d_call: -
cdr3_length: 13
clone_size: -
v_call: TRBV19
j_call: TRBJ1-6
cdr3_aa: CASQALRNSPLHF
cdr3_nt: TGTGCCAGTCAGGCGTTACGAAATTCACCCCTCCACTTT

d_call: TRBD1
cdr3_length: 14
clone_size: -
v_call: TRBV19
j_call: TRBJ2-1
cdr3_aa: CASSIRTGGDEQFF
cdr3_nt: TGTGCCAGTAGTATCCGGACAGGGGGAGATGAGCAGTTCTTC

d_call: TRBD1
cdr3_length: 19
clone_size: -
v_call: TRBV6-2/TRBV6-3
j_call: TRBJ1-5
cdr3_aa: CASSEPTGGTASRNQPQHF
cdr3_nt: TGTGCCAGCAGCGAACCTACAGGGGGCACCGCTTCTCGGAATCAGCCCCAGCATTTT

d_call: -
cdr3_length: 14
clone_size: -
v_call: TRBV3-1/TRBV3-2
j_call: TRBJ1-5
cdr3_aa: CASSQTVGDQPQHF
cdr3_nt: TGTGCCAGCAGCCAGACGGTAGGGGATCAGCCCCAGCATTTT

d_call: -
cdr3_length: 15
clone_size: -
v_call: TRBV19
j_call: TRBJ1-1
cdr3_aa: CASTLTGLMNTEAFF
cdr3_nt: TGTGCCAGTACCCTAACAGGTCTCATGAACACTGAAGCTTTCTTT

d_call: TRBD2
cdr3_length: 14
clone_size: -
v_call: TRBV5-1
j_call: TRBJ2-1
cdr3_aa: CASSGGSAYNEQFF
cdr3_nt: TGCGCCAGCAGCGGCGGGAGTGCATACAATGAGCAGTTCTTC

d_call: -
cdr3_length: 15
clone_size: few
v_call: TRBV14
j_call: TRBJ1-1
cdr3_aa: CASSLQPGRGPEAFF
cdr3_nt: TGTGCCAGCAGCCTCCAACCAGGCAGGGGACCCGAAGCTTTCTTT

d_call: -
cdr3_length: 11
clone_size: -
v_call: TRBV4-2
j_call: TRBJ1-1
cdr3_aa: CASSQRTEAFF
cdr3_nt: TGTGCCAGCAGCCAGAGGACTGAAGCTTTCTTT

d_call: TRBD1
cdr3_length: 13
clone_size: -
v_call: TRBV2
j_call: TRBJ1-2
cdr3_aa: CASSVGGEYGYTF
cdr3_nt: TGTGCCAGCAGTGTAGGGGGCGAGTATGGCTACACCTTC

d_call: -
cdr3_length: 11
clone_size: few
v_call: TRBV12-3/TRBV12-4
j_call: TRBJ1-1
cdr3_aa: CASSFSTEAFF
cdr3_nt: TGTGCCAGCAGTTTTTCTACTGAAGCTTTCTTT

d_call: -
cdr3_length: 13
clone_size: -
v_call: TRBV6-5
j_call: TRBJ2-5
cdr3_aa: CASSRTARETQYF
cdr3_nt: TGTGCCAGCAGTCGGACAGCCCGAGAGACCCAGTACTTC

d_call: TRBD1
cdr3_length: 15
clone_size: -
v_call: TRBV7-3
j_call: TRBJ2-1
cdr3_aa: CASSADRASYNEQFF
cdr3_nt: TGTGCCAGCAGCGCAGACAGGGCCTCCTACAATGAGCAGTTCTTC

d_call: -
cdr3_length: 16
clone_size: few
v_call: TRBV5-1
j_call: TRBJ1-1
cdr3_aa: CASSLARESVHTEAFF
cdr3_nt: TGCGCCAGCAGCTTAGCCAGGGAATCGGTACACACTGAAGCTTTCTTT

d_call: TRBD2
cdr3_length: 17
clone_size: -
v_call: TRBV4-2
j_call: TRBJ2-6
cdr3_aa: CAIARGGGSSGANVLTF
cdr3_nt: TGTGCCATTGCACGCGGGGGGGGTAGCTCTGGGGCCAACGTCCTGACTTTC

d_call: -
cdr3_length: 13
clone_size: -
v_call: TRBV28
j_call: TRBJ1-3
cdr3_aa: CASNSNSGNTIYF
cdr3_nt: TGTGCCAGCAATTCCAACTCTGGAAACACCATATATTTT

d_call: TRBD1
cdr3_length: 17
clone_size: -
v_call: TRBV5-6
j_call: TRBJ1-2
cdr3_aa: CASSLTDRSRFSYGYTF
cdr3_nt: TGTGCCAGCAGCTTGACGGACAGGTCTCGGTTCTCCTATGGCTACACCTTC

d_call: -
cdr3_length: 15
clone_size: -
v_call: TRBV6-2/TRBV6-3
j_call: TRBJ2-7
cdr3_aa: CASSYSAGAPYEQYF
cdr3_nt: TGTGCCAGCAGTTACAGTGCGGGGGCACCCTACGAGCAGTACTTC

d_call: TRBD1
cdr3_length: 15
clone_size: -
v_call: TRBV5-1
j_call: TRBJ1-2
cdr3_aa: CASSNTPTGDYGYTF
cdr3_nt: TGCGCCAGCAGCAACACGCCGACAGGGGACTATGGCTACACCTTC

d_call: -
cdr3_length: 14
clone_size: -
v_call: TRBV7-9
j_call: TRBJ1-6
cdr3_aa: CASSLDLNNSPLHF
cdr3_nt: TGTGCCAGCAGCTTAGATTTAAATAATTCACCCCTCCACTTT

d_call: TRBD1
cdr3_length: 13
clone_size: -
v_call: TRBV2
j_call: TRBJ1-1
cdr3_aa: CASSVRQGTEAFF
cdr3_nt: TGTGCCAGCAGTGTAAGACAGGGGACTGAAGCTTTCTTT

d_call: -
cdr3_length: 13
clone_size: few
v_call: TRBV27
j_call: TRBJ1-2
cdr3_aa: CASSSGRLYGYTF
cdr3_nt: TGTGCCAGCAGTTCTGGCAGACTCTATGGCTACACCTTC

d_call: -
cdr3_length: 16
clone_size: -
v_call: TRBV7-9
j_call: TRBJ2-6
cdr3_aa: CASSRLRGSGANVLTF
cdr3_nt: TGTGCCAGCAGCCGGCTTCGGGGATCTGGGGCCAACGTCCTGACTTTC

d_call: -
cdr3_length: 13
clone_size: -
v_call: TRBV11-3
j_call: TRBJ1-6
cdr3_aa: CASSLSGDSPLHF
cdr3_nt: TGTGCCAGCAGCTTATCGGGAGATTCACCCCTCCACTTT

d_call: TRBD2
cdr3_length: 15
clone_size: -
v_call: TRBV27
j_call: TRBJ2-3
cdr3_aa: CASSMGLAETDTQYF
cdr3_nt: TGTGCCAGCAGTATGGGACTAGCAGAGACAGATACGCAGTATTTT

d_call: TRBD1
cdr3_length: 14
clone_size: -
v_call: TRBV5-5
j_call: TRBJ1-1
cdr3_aa: CASSLWDRGTEAFF
cdr3_nt: TGTGCCAGCAGCTTGTGGGACAGGGGAACTGAAGCTTTCTTT

d_call: -
cdr3_length: 16
clone_size: -
v_call: TRBV5-1
j_call: TRBJ1-2
cdr3_aa: CASRHSRDSASGGYTF
cdr3_nt: TGCGCCAGCAGACACAGTCGGGACTCGGCGAGTGGAGGCTACACCTTC

d_call: -
cdr3_length: 14
clone_size: -
v_call: TRBV28
j_call: TRBJ1-4
cdr3_aa: CASSLWRPGEKLFF
cdr3_nt: TGTGCCAGCAGTTTATGGAGGCCGGGGGAAAAACTGTTTTTT

d_call: -
cdr3_length: 18
clone_size: -
v_call: TRBV4-2
j_call: TRBJ1-5
cdr3_aa: CASSQEGPGRGSNQPQHF
cdr3_nt: TGTGCCAGCAGCCAAGAGGGTCCAGGCCGGGGGAGCAATCAGCCCCAGCATTTT

d_call: -
cdr3_length: 14
clone_size: -
v_call: TRBV2
j_call: TRBJ2-2
cdr3_aa: CASRASANTGELFF
cdr3_nt: TGTGCCAGCAGGGCTAGCGCGAACACCGGGGAGCTGTTTTTT

d_call: -
cdr3_length: 15
clone_size: -
v_call: TRBV5-1
j_call: TRBJ2-3
cdr3_aa: CASTLRGSLPGTQYF
cdr3_nt: TGCGCCAGCACCCTCCGAGGTTCGCTCCCTGGCACGCAGTATTTT

d_call: -
cdr3_length: 12
clone_size: once
v_call: TRBV12-3/TRBV12-4
j_call: TRBJ2-7
cdr3_aa: CASSLSYYEQYF
cdr3_nt: TGTGCCAGCAGTTTGTCGTACTACGAGCAGTACTTC

d_call: TRBD1
cdr3_length: 18
clone_size: -
v_call: TRBV6-8
j_call: TRBJ2-7
cdr3_aa: CASSYSNWTGDPPYEQYF
cdr3_nt: TGTGCCAGCAGTTACTCGAACTGGACAGGGGACCCACCCTACGAGCAGTACTTC

d_call: -
cdr3_length: 19
clone_size: -
v_call: TRBV18
j_call: TRBJ2-2
cdr3_aa: CASSPLGGRRWTNTGELFF
cdr3_nt: TGTGCCAGCTCGCCTTTGGGGGGACGACGTTGGACGAACACCGGGGAGCTGTTTTTT

d_call: -
cdr3_length: 13
clone_size: -
v_call: TRBV6-5
j_call: TRBJ1-1
cdr3_aa: CASSYPGRTEAFF
cdr3_nt: TGTGCCAGCAGTTACCCGGGGAGGACTGAAGCTTTCTTT

d_call: -
cdr3_length: 16
clone_size: -
v_call: TRBV15
j_call: TRBJ1-3
cdr3_aa: CATSRARGFSGNTIYF
cdr3_nt: TGTGCCACCAGCAGAGCTCGGGGATTCTCTGGAAACACCATATATTTT

d_call: -
cdr3_length: 17
clone_size: -
v_call: TRBV19
j_call: TRBJ2-3
cdr3_aa: CASSIGLDFSSTDTQYF
cdr3_nt: TGTGCCAGTAGTATAGGACTTGACTTTTCTAGCACAGATACGCAGTATTTT

d_call: TRBD1
cdr3_length: 15
clone_size: -
v_call: TRBV18
j_call: TRBJ2-7
cdr3_aa: CASSPDRDPPYEQYF
cdr3_nt: TGTGCCAGCTCCCCCGACAGGGACCCGCCCTACGAGCAGTACTTC